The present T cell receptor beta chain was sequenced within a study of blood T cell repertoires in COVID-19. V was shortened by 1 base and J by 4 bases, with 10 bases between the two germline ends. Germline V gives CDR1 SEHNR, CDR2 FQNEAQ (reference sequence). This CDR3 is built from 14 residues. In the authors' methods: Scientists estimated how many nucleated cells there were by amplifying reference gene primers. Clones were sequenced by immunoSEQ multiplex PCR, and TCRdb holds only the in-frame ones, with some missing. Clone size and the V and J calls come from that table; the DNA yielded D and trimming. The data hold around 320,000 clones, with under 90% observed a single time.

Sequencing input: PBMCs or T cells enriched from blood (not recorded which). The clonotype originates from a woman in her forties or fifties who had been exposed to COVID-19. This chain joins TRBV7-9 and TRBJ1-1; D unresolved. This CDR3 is CASSLVGALTEAFF. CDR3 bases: TGTGCCAGCAGCTTAGTCGGAGCTCTCACTGAAGCTTTCTTT. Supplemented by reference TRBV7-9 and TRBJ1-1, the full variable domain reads DTGVSQNPRHKITKRGQNVTFRCDPISEHNRLYWYRQTLGQGPEFLTYFQNEAQLEKSRLLSDRFSAERPKGSFSTLEIQRTEQGDSAMYLCASSLVGALTEAFFGQGTRLTVV.